This TCR beta chain originates from a study of low-dose radiotherapy and immunotherapy resistance in tumors. Study background: Each patient took aspirin at a dose of 300 mg by mouth once daily over the course of four cycles, with dosing beginning on cycle 1 day 1.

TRAV and TRBV primers primed cDNA for both TCRalpha and TCRbeta. With a constant-region primer and a V-primer adapter, TCRs were subjected to 15 to 25 PCR cycles of amplification. TCRdb re-called the reads through MiXCR, storing one row per CDR3 protein. The profile shows tens of thousands of distinct CDR3 sequences, roughly 19% of them singletons. In its sample, this clonotype was seen many times. This sample's time point: after trial treatment. Noted treatment: LDRT plus nivolumab, ipilimumab, low-dose cyclophosphamide and aspirin (RACIN trial). This CDR3 comprises 15 residues. Germline CDR1 and CDR2: SEHNR and FQNEAQ (reference sequence). The V end was cut by 5 bases, the J end by 2 bases, with 10 bases between.

The material was PBMCs, obtained after low-dose radiotherapy plus immunotherapy. V and J are TRBV7-9 and TRBJ2-6; a possible D gene is TRBD1 (5 bases). The sequence was collected from a female donor with ovarian cancer. The CDR3 here is CASSQDRTGANVLTF. Written as DNA, the CDR3 is TGTGCCAGCAGCCAAGACAGAACTGGGGCCAACGTCCTGACTTTC.